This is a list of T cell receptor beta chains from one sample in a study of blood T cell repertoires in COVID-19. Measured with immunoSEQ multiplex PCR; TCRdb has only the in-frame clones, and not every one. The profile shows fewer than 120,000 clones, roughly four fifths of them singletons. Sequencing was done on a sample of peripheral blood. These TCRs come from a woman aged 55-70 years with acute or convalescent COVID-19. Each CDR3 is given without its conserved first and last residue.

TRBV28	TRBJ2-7	ASSSPRTGSYEQY
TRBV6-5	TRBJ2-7	ASKDRAYEQY
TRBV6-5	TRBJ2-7	ASSYSGGSYEQY
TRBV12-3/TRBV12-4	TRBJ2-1	ASSPGEVKEQF
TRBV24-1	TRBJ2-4	ATSDFGSEV
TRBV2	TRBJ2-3	ASRAGIHTDTQY
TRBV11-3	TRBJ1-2	ASSLTGYGYT
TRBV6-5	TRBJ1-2	ASSYSGQGGYT
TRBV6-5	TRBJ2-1	ASSYSRQGGNEQF
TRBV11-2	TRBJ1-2	ASSLERQGWNYGYT
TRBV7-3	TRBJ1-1	ASSLYGGNTEAF
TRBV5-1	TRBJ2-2	ASSLAGALTGELF
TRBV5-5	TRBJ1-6	ASSLGVTYNSPLH
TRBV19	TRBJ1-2	ASSINWDSNYGYT
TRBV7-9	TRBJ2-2	ASSDRGTNTGELF
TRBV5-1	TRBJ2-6	ASSASSGSGANVLT
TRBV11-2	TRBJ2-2	ASSPRNTGELF
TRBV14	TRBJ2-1	ASSQSQGWHEQF
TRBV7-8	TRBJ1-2	ASSYPDRGYGYT
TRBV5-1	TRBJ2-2	ASRGQRTNTGELF
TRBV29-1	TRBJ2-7	SVDGTGGSDEQY
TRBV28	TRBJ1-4	ASSTPGGNEKLF
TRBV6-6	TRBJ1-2	ASRDREVT
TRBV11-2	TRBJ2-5	ASSSQAGVETQY
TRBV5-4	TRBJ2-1	ASSSWTFHEQF
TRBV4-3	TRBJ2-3	ASSHGTDTQY
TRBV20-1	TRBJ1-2	SASLTGGGGYT
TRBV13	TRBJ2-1	ASSFPGLAGGSTYNEQF
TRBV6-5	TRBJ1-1	ASSGSQQGRTEAF
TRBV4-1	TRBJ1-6	ASSQGPTGGRSPLH
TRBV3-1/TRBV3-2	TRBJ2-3	ASSPRSPRLQGTQY
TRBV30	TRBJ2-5	AWSLRQGEVGETQY
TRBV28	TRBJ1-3	ASSLMGQGAFGNTIY
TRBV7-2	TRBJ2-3	ASSTLAKTDTQY
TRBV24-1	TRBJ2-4	ATGPGLIQY
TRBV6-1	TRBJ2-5	ATLAARGGQETQY
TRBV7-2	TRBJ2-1	ASSSGTPKF
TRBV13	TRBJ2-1	ASSLYLREASGGPVRETYNEQF
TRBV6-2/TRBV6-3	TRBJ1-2	ASSRQGTAGNYGYT
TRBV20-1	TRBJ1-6	SASLQGRSPLH
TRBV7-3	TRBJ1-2	ASSLGQGYGYT
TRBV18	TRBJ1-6	ASSAQGKGNSPLH
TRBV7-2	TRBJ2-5	ASSLFSSGGHQETQY